Listed below are T cell receptor beta chains from one sample, sequenced in a study of glioma-infiltrating T cells. TCRdb reanalysed the multiplex PCR reads using MiXCR and keeps one entry per CDR3 protein. The data hold about 200,000 distinct CDR3 sequences, with 25% to 35% observed a single time. Sequenced sample: glioma tissue, nonneoplastic brain tissue, or PBMCs (not recorded which). The source is a human donor with low-grade glioma or glioblastoma, undergoing nonglioma brain surgery, or in good health (not recorded which). Each CDR3 is given with its conserved first and last residue. The D gene is left open where the match is weak. Clone size is given for some rows only: seen once, a few or many times, or a class if the clone is expanded.

clone_size j_call v_call d_call cdr3_aa cdr3_nt
many TRBJ1-3 TRBV29-1 NA CSALRRNAIYF TGCAGCGCCCTCCGTAGAAACGCCATATATTTT
many TRBJ1-5 TRBV7-2 NA CASSPSSASNQPQHF TGTGCCAGCAGCCCCTCCAGTGCTAGCAATCAGCCCCAGCATTTT
NA TRBJ2-7 TRBV4-1 NA CASSHKDKAYEQYF TGCGCCAGCAGCCACAAGGACAAGGCCTACGAGCAGTACTTC
few TRBJ2-5 TRBV12-3/TRBV12-4 TRBD2 CASSYRTSGQQETQYF TGTGCCAGCAGTTATCGGACTAGCGGGCAACAAGAGACCCAGTACTTC
many TRBJ2-7 TRBV6-1 TRBD1 CASSSTDRNEQYF TGTGCCAGCAGTTCCACGGACAGGAACGAGCAGTACTTC
NA TRBJ2-1 TRBV9 TRBD2 CASSVSASGGFYNEQFF TGTGCCAGCAGCGTATCGGCTAGCGGGGGATTTTACAATGAGCAGTTCTTC
NA TRBJ1-1 TRBV20-1 NA CSASPFWGHTEAFF TGCAGTGCTAGTCCTTTCTGGGGGCACACTGAAGCTTTCTTT
many TRBJ2-5 TRBV7-2 TRBD1 CASSLDGPGQIKETQYF TGTGCCAGCAGCTTAGACGGACCGGGACAGATAAAAGAGACCCAGTACTTC
NA TRBJ1-5 TRBV4-2 TRBD1 CASKPGTGISQPQHF TGTGCCAGCAAACCCGGGACAGGGATTAGTCAGCCACAGCATTTT
many TRBJ2-7 TRBV5-4 TRBD2 CASSLAGGAGKYF TGTGCCAGCAGCTTGGCCGGGGGGGCTGGGAAGTACTTC
many TRBJ2-3 TRBV28 TRBD2 CASSTSGGGADTQYF TGTGCCAGCAGCACTAGCGGGGGGGGGGCAGATACGCAGTATTTT
NA TRBJ2-2 TRBV7-9 NA CASSGIPGELFF TGTGCCAGCAGCGGGATCCCCGGGGAGCTGTTTTTT
many TRBJ2-1 TRBV29-1 TRBD1 CSVETGTNNEQFF TGCAGCGTGGAGACAGGGACAAACAATGAGCAGTTCTTC
many TRBJ1-6 TRBV27 NA CASSPRTAGESPLHF TGTGCCAGCAGTCCGCGGACAGCGGGTGAATCGCCCCTCCACTTT
many TRBJ2-7 TRBV19 NA CASSNPGLSYEQYF TGTGCCAGTAGTAACCCGGGCCTTTCCTACGAGCAGTACTTC
NA TRBJ1-6 TRBV5-6 TRBD1 CASSLAGTGGDSPLHF TGTGCCAGCAGCTTGGCCGGGACAGGGGGTGATTCACCCCTCCACTTT
NA TRBJ2-7 TRBV27 NA CASSLSITDLYNEQYF TGTGCCAGCAGTTTATCGATAACAGACCTCTACAATGAGCAGTACTTC
many TRBJ2-3 TRBV28 TRBD1 CASSSGQGATDTQYF TGTGCCAGCAGTTCCGGACAGGGGGCCACAGATACGCAGTATTTT
NA TRBJ2-3 TRBV7-9 TRBD2 CASSALAGGHLRGDTQYF TGTGCCAGCAGCGCCCTAGCGGGAGGGCACCTAAGGGGAGATACGCAGTATTTT
NA TRBJ2-7 TRBV7-9 NA CASSLTDRGSYEQYF TGTGCCAGCAGCTTGACCGACCGGGGCTCCTACGAGCAGTACTTC
few TRBJ1-1 TRBV4-1 NA CASSPLYSMNTEAFF TGCGCCAGCAGCCCCCTCTACAGCATGAACACTGAAGCTTTCTTT
many TRBJ2-1 TRBV6-1 NA CASSPLGRWGGEQFF TGTGCCAGCAGTCCCCTGGGGAGATGGGGCGGTGAGCAGTTCTTC
NA TRBJ2-5 TRBV20-1 TRBD2 CSAPGLAGGPTETQYF TGCAGTGCCCCGGGACTAGCGGGAGGCCCAACCGAGACCCAGTACTTC
many TRBJ2-7 TRBV6-2/TRBV6-3 NA CASSPPVYEQYF TGTGCCAGCAGCCCCCCGGTCTACGAGCAGTACTTC
many TRBJ1-1 TRBV2 NA CASNPTGDFEAFF TGTGCCAGCAACCCGACAGGAGATTTTGAAGCTTTCTTT
NA TRBJ2-5 TRBV19 TRBD2 CASSNPGGEETQYF TGTGCCAGTAGTAACCCGGGAGGGGAAGAGACCCAGTACTTC
many TRBJ2-3 TRBV7-2 NA CASSLAKTKTDTQYF TGTGCCAGCAGCTTAGCGAAGACTAAAACAGATACGCAGTATTTT
many TRBJ2-2 TRBV7-2 NA CASSLAPITGELFF TGTGCCAGCAGCTTAGCTCCCATCACCGGGGAGCTGTTTTTT
many TRBJ2-1 TRBV5-4 NA CASSLWGLNEQFF TGTGCCAGCAGCTTGTGGGGGCTGAATGAGCAGTTCTTC
NA TRBJ2-5 TRBV6-1 NA CASSRPAETQYF TGTGCCAGCAGTAGGCCCGCAGAGACCCAGTACTTC
many TRBJ1-5 TRBV12-3/TRBV12-4 NA CASSFSGTASNQPQHF TGTGCCAGCAGTTTTTCCGGCACCGCTAGCAATCAGCCCCAGCATTTT
many TRBJ1-2 TRBV6-1 NA CASRTSGSSVYGYTF TGTGCCAGCAGGACCAGCGGGAGTTCCGTCTATGGCTACACCTTC
NA TRBJ2-3 TRBV30 NA CAWMVVDTQYF TGTGCCTGGATGGTTGTAGATACGCAGTATTTT
many TRBJ2-2 TRBV28 NA CASGRNTGELFF TGTGCCAGCGGGAGGAACACCGGGGAGCTGTTTTTT
many TRBJ1-1 TRBV6-1 NA CASRPGGGGTEAFF TGTGCCAGCAGGCCCGGGGGAGGGGGAACTGAAGCTTTCTTT
NA TRBJ2-1 TRBV19 TRBD2 CASSLLAGGSYNEQFF TGTGCCAGTAGTCTATTAGCGGGAGGCTCCTACAATGAGCAGTTCTTC
few TRBJ2-7 TRBV29-1 NA CSVLNLEKGSYEQYF TGCAGCGTTCTCAACCTAGAAAAGGGCTCCTACGAGCAGTACTTC
many TRBJ2-5 TRBV7-2 NA CASSLNSRETQYF TGTGCCAGCAGCTTAAACAGTAGGGAGACCCAGTACTTC
NA TRBJ2-1 TRBV6-1 TRBD2 CASSELAGGPNEQFF TGTGCCAGCAGTGAACTAGCGGGAGGGCCCAATGAGCAGTTCTTC
many TRBJ1-2 TRBV27 TRBD1 CASSWAAGQGYGYTF TGTGCCAGCAGTTGGGCGGCTGGACAGGGCTATGGCTACACCTTC
many TRBJ2-7 TRBV4-2 NA CASSQDSGRIYEQYF TGTGCCAGCAGCCAAGATTCAGGCCGTATCTACGAGCAGTACTTC
many TRBJ1-2 TRBV7-3 NA CASSPTGNYGYTF TGTGCCAGCAGCCCTACAGGGAACTATGGCTACACCTTC
NA TRBJ2-7 TRBV5-1 TRBD2 CASSLGIGTSGAYEQYF TGCGCCAGCAGCTTGGGGATCGGGACTAGCGGAGCGTACGAGCAGTACTTC
many TRBJ1-2 TRBV28 TRBD1 CATRTGGGYGYTF TGTGCCACACGGACAGGGGGCGGCTATGGCTACACCTTC
many TRBJ1-6 TRBV19 TRBD1 CATRHGQAINSPLHF TGTGCCACCCGTCATGGACAGGCCATTAATTCACCCCTCCACTTT
many TRBJ2-1 TRBV6-6 NA CASSYSGGDNEQFF TGTGCCAGCAGTTACTCGGGGGGAGACAATGAGCAGTTCTTC
NA TRBJ2-7 TRBV5-4 TRBD2 CASSLGLAGGEKPYEQCF TGTGCCAGCAGCTTGGGACTAGCGGGAGGGGAAAAGCCCTACGAGCAGTGCTTC
few TRBJ2-5 TRBV3-1 NA CASSLIASMETQYF TGTGCCAGCAGCTTAATCGCTAGCATGGAGACCCAGTACTTC
many TRBJ2-7 TRBV28 TRBD1 CASGQGAYEQYF TGTGCCAGCGGACAGGGGGCCTACGAGCAGTACTTC
many TRBJ2-5 TRBV6-1 NA CASSRPPSYQETQYF TGTGCCAGCAGTCGGCCTCCTTCGTACCAAGAGACCCAGTACTTC
few TRBJ1-5 TRBV12-3/TRBV12-4 TRBD1 CASSPSKTGNQPQHF TGTGCCAGCAGCCCCTCGAAGACAGGGAATCAGCCCCAGCATTTT
many TRBJ2-1 TRBV4-1 NA CASSQDPPRVAYNEQFF TGCGCCAGCAGCCAAGATCCACCCAGGGTAGCCTACAATGAGCAGTTCTTC
many TRBJ2-7 TRBV27 NA CASSLLDNRGEQYF TGTGCCAGCAGTTTATTGGACAACCGGGGGGAGCAGTACTTC
NA TRBJ2-7 TRBV27 NA CASSLSGRTYEQYF TGTGCCAGCAGTTTATCAGGGAGGACCTACGAGCAGTACTTC
many TRBJ2-3 TRBV4-1 TRBD1 CASSQDRVFKGARVTDTQYF TGCGCCAGCAGCCAAGATCGGGTCTTTAAGGGGGCGCGAGTCACAGATACGCAGTATTTT
NA TRBJ2-7 TRBV6-5 TRBD2 CASSYIAGGGEQYF TGTGCCAGCAGTTACATAGCGGGAGGAGGGGAGCAGTACTTC
many TRBJ2-3 TRBV19 NA CASSLKRVTSTDTQYF TGTGCCAGTAGTTTGAAACGGGTAACTAGCACAGATACGCAGTATTTT
many TRBJ2-1 TRBV7-2 TRBD2 CASSLGLATNEPFF TGTGCCAGCAGCTTAGGACTAGCAACGAATGAGCCGTTCTTC
many TRBJ2-7 TRBV20-1 NA CSARGRQGPGYEQYF TGCAGTGCTAGAGGTCGCCAGGGTCCTGGGTACGAGCAGTACTTC